This T cell receptor beta chain derives from a study of cytomegalovirus exposure and HLA in healthy donors. The PCR ran on 60 Vbeta and 13 Jbeta primers. Clones were read by immunoSEQ multiplex PCR, and TCRdb kept only the in-frame ones, dropping some. There are roughly 95,000 clones in the sample; about 80% occur only once, and roughly 4.8% lies in the top ten. From germline, CDR1 is GTSNPN and CDR2 SVGIG (reference sequence). After removal of 2 bases from V and 7 bases from J, the junction contained 9 bases not matched to a gene. CDR3 length: 16 residues. The rearrangement joins TRBV30 to TRBJ2-3; 13 bases line up with TRBD2. Sequencing was done on a sample of PBMCs. This TCR was sampled from a man between 25 and 39 years old in good health and CMV-seropositive. CDR3 sequence: CAWSNPGLAGTNTQYF. The CDR3 DNA is TGTGCCTGGAGTAATCCGGGACTAGCGGGAACGAATACGCAGTATTTT.